Below, 8 T cell receptor beta chains from the same sample are listed, as sequenced in a study of blood T cell repertoires in COVID-19. TCRdb's copy holds only in-frame clones and misses some; the assay was immunoSEQ multiplex PCR. The table lists about 390,000 clones, more than 75% of them singletons, with approximately 9.3% in the top ten. Sequencing was carried out using PBMCs or T cells enriched from blood (not recorded which). The origin of the receptors is a woman in her forties or fifties who had recovered from COVID-19.

V and J are TRBV4-3 and TRBJ2-3; perhaps TRBD2 as D (6 bases). Germline V gene lookup returns CDR1 LGHNA and CDR2 YSLEER. V was clipped by 0 bases and J by 12 bases, with 16 bases between them. This CDR3 comprises 14 residues. The CDR3 DNA is TGCGCCAGCAGCCAAGATACCGGGACTCGTACCCAGTATTTT. Its protein product is CASSQDTGTRTQYF.

This chain uses TRBV28 with TRBJ2-1; 9 bases match TRBD1. In germline, CDR1 is MDHEN, CDR2 SYDVKM. V lost 3 bases, J lost 6 bases, and 3 bases stayed unmatched. The CDR3 extends over 14 amino acids. CDR3 region: CASSFRDRVNEQFF. The CDR3 nucleotides are TGTGCCAGCAGTTTTCGGGACAGGGTCAATGAGCAGTTCTTC.

DNA for the CDR3: TGTGCCAGCAGCCTGGAGACTCGTTTGGCCGGGGAGCTGTTTTTT. This codes for CASSLETRLAGELFF. This chain links TRBV7-2 with TRBJ2-2; no clear D. Germline V CDR1 and CDR2: SGHTA, FQGNSA. Trimming removed 5 bases at V and 6 bases at J, with 16 bases between. CDR3 length: 15 residues.

This clone was counted once. This chain connects TRBV3-1 (or the pseudogene TRBV3-2) to TRBJ1-2; 7 positions match TRBD1. Germline CDR1 is LGHDT and CDR2 is YNNKEL (reference sequence). V shed 4 bases, J shed 4 bases, and the junction held 6 bases outside the gene matches. This CDR3 is 14 amino acids long. CDR3 sequence (DNA): TGTGCCAGCAGCCCAGCGACAGGGTCCTATGGCTACACCTTC. It yields the protein CASSPATGSYGYTF.

V and J are TRBV18 and TRBJ1-2; 7 nucleotides match TRBD1. Germline CDR1 KGHSH, CDR2 LQKENI. J gave up 3 bases and V 4 bases, and 8 bases lay outside the gene matches. The CDR3 contains 15 residues. The CDR3 sequence is CASSLQGQGDYGYTF. In DNA, the CDR3 is TGTGCCAGCTCACTGCAGGGTCAGGGGGACTATGGCTACACCTTC.

The chain has TRBV19 and TRBJ1-3; no clear D gene. Germline CDR1 reads LNHDA; CDR2 reads SQIVND (reference sequence). V lost 7 bases, J lost 0 bases, and 13 bases lay in between. This CDR3 contains 15 residues. CDR3 loop: CASTRQASSGNTIYF. CDR3 in DNA: TGTGCCAGTACTCGGCAGGCGAGCTCTGGAAACACCATATATTTT. The complete variable domain, with remaining parts taken from reference TRBV19 and TRBJ1-3, reads DGGITQSPKYLFRKEGQNVTLSCEQNLNHDAMYWYRQDPGQGLRLIYYSQIVNDFQKGDIAEGYSVSREKKESFPLTVTSAQKNPTAFYLCASTRQASSGNTIYFGEGSWLTVV.

The J gene is TRBJ2-4, the V gene TRBV5-8; the match to TRBD1 covers 9 bases. The germline CDR1 and CDR2 sequences are SGHTS and YDEGEE. This CDR3 contains 17 residues. V shed 1 base, J shed 7 bases, and the junction held 12 bases outside the gene matches. Here the CDR3 reads CASSLKSRDRARNIQYF. The CDR3 DNA is TGTGCCAGCAGCTTGAAGTCCCGGGACAGGGCCAGGAACATTCAGTACTTC.

This CDR3 is CASSWKRQTGPNEKLFF. The CDR3 DNA follows: TGTGCCAGTAGTTGGAAGCGACAGACAGGGCCTAATGAAAAACTGTTTTTT. The chain carries TRBV19 and TRBJ1-4, with TRBD1 matching over 7 bases. Trimming at V came to 5 bases and at J to 3 bases, leaving 12 bases not matched to a gene. Looked up from germline, CDR1 is LNHDA and CDR2 is SQIVND (reference sequence). The CDR3 consists of 17 residues.